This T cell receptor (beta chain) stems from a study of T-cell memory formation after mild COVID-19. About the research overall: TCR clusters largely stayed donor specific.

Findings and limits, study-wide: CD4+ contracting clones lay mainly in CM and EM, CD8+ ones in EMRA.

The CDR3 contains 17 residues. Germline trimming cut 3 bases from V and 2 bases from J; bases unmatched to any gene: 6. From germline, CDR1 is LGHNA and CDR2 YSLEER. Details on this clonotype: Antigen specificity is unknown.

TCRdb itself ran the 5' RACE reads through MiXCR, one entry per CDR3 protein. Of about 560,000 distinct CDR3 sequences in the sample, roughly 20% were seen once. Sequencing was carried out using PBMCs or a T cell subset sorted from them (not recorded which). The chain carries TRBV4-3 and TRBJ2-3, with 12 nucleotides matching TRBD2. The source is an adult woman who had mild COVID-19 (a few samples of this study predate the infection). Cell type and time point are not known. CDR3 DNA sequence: TGCGCCAGCAGCCAGAGCCTAGCGGGAGGGATCACAGATACGCAGTATTTT. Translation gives CASSQSLAGGITDTQYF.